The 6 T cell receptor beta chains presented below share a single source sample, sequenced in a study of cytomegalovirus exposure and HLA in healthy donors. The PCR made use of 60 Vbeta and 13 Jbeta primers. Measured with immunoSEQ multiplex PCR; TCRdb has only the in-frame clones, and not every one. The repertoire holds more than 100,000 clones, 73% seen once, with around 4.1% in the top ten. Sample: PBMCs. Source of these receptors: a woman in her thirties or forties in good health and CMV-seronegative.

The chain has TRBV18 and TRBJ2-7; 8 bases map to TRBD1. Germline trimming cut 0 bases from V and 9 bases from J; bases unmatched to any gene: 4. The length of the CDR3 is 13 residues. Germline loops: CDR1 KGHSH, CDR2 LQKENI. The CDR3 bases are TGTGCCAGCTCACCACCGCACAGGGGGGTGCAGTACTTC. This sequence encodes CASSPPHRGVQYF.

V usage is TRBV4-3 and J usage is TRBJ1-2; no clear D. V was trimmed by 4 bases and J by 8 bases, leaving 17 bases between them. Looked up from germline, CDR1 is LGHNA and CDR2 is YSLEER. The CDR3 sequence is 14 residues long. CDR3 bases: TGCGCCAGCAGCCCAAGTCGAGGATCATCAGGCTACACCTTC. Its protein product is CASSPSRGSSGYTF.

The gene calls are TRBV6-1 and TRBJ1-5; no reliable D call. V was cut by 1 base and J by 1 base, with 11 bases left in between. The CDR3 sequence is 16 residues long. CDR1 is MNHNS, CDR2 SASEGT, per germline. The CDR3 DNA reads TGTGCCAGCAGTGAAGATCCAGGAGGGAGCAATCAGCCCCAGCATTTT. It codes for CASSEDPGGSNQPQHF.

V is TRBV15 and J is TRBJ2-5; D is uncertain. Trimming pared 4 bases from V and 5 bases from J, leaving 8 bases between. The CDR3 sequence is 12 residues long. Germline CDR1 and CDR2: LNHNV and YYDKDF (reference sequence). The CDR3 DNA follows: TGTGCCACCAGCATGCACTCGGAGACCCAGTACTTC. This translates into CATSMHSETQYF.

The chain links TRBV5-4 to TRBJ1-2; 7 positions agree with TRBD1. Germline V gene lookup returns CDR1 SGHNT and CDR2 YYREEE (reference sequence). The CDR3 runs 15 residues. Trimming took 0 bases from V and 2 from J; bases not matched to a gene: 4. CDR3 in DNA: TGTGCCAGCAGCTTGGTAGTCAGGGGGAACTATGGCTACACCTTC. Protein product: CASSLVVRGNYGYTF.

The chain recombines TRBV5-1 with TRBJ1-1; TRBD1 matches 10 bases. Germline CDR1 SGHRS, CDR2 YFSETQ. The CDR3 has 18 amino acids. The junction had 14 bases not matched to a gene; V was cut back by 4 bases and J by 2 bases. CDR3 loop: CASSGVPGQGPYNTEAFF. The DNA of the CDR3 is TGCGCCAGCAGCGGGGTCCCGGGACAGGGGCCCTATAACACTGAAGCTTTCTTT.